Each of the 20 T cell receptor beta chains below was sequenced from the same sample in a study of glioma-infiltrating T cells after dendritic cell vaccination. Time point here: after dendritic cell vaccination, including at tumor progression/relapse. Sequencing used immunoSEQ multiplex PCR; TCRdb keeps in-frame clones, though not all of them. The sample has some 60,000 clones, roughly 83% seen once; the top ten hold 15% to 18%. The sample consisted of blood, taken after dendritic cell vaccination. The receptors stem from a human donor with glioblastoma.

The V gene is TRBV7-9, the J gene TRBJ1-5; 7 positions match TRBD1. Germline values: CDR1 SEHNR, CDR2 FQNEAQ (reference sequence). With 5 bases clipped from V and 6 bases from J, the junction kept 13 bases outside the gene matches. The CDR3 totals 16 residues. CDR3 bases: TGTGCCAGCAGCCACGGACAGGTTGGGGTAGTTCAGCCCCAGCATTTT. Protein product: CASSHGQVGVVQPQHF.

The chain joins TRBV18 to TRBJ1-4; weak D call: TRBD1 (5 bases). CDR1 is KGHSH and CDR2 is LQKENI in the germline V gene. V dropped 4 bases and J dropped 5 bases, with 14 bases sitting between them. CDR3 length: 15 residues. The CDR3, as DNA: TGTGCCAGCTCACTCACAGGAGCGATGAATGAAAAACTGTTTTTT. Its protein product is CASSLTGAMNEKLFF. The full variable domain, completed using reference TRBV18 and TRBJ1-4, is NAGVMQNPRHLVRRRGQEARLRCSPMKGHSHVYWYRQLPEEGLKFMVYLQKENIIDESGMPKERFSAEFPKEGPSILRIQQVVRGDSAAYFCASSLTGAMNEKLFFGSGTQLSVL.

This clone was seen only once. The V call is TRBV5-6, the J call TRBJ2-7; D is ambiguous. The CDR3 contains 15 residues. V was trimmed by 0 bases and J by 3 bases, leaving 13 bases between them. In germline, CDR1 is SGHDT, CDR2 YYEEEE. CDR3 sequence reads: CASSLVSTNLYEQYF. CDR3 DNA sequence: TGTGCCAGCAGCTTGGTTAGTACTAACCTCTACGAGCAGTACTTC.

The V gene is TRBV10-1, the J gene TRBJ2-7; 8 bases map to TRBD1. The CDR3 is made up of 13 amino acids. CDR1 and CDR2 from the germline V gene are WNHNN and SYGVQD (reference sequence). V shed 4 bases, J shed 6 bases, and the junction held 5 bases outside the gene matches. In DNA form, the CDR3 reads TGCGCCAGCAGTGGTTCAACAGGGGGCGAGCAGTACTTC. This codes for CASSGSTGGEQYF.

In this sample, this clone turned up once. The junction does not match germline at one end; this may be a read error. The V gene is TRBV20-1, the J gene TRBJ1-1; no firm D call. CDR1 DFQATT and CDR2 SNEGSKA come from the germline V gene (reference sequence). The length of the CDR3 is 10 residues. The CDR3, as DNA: TGCAGTGCTAGGTCCTCTCAGTGGCCCTTT. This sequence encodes CSARSSQWPF.

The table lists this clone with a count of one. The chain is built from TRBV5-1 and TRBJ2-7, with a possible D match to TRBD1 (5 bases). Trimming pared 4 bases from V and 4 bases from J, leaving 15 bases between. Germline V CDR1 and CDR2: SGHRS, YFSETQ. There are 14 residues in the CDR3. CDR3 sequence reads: CASSLTALGYEQYF. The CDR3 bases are TGCGCCAGCAGCCTGACAGCCCTAGGATACGAGCAGTACTTC.

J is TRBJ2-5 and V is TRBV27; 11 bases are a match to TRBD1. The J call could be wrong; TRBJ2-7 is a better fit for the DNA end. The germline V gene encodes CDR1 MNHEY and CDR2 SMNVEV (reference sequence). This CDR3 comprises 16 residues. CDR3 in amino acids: CASSHGQGARHYEQYF. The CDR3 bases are TGTGCCAGCAGCCACGGACAGGGGGCGCGACACTACGAGCAGTACTTC.

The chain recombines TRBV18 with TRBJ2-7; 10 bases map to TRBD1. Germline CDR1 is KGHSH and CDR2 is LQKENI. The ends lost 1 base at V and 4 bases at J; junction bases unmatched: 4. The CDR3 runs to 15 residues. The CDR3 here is CASSPQGGQGYEQYF. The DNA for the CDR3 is TGTGCCAGCTCACCACAGGGGGGACAGGGGTACGAGCAGTACTTC.

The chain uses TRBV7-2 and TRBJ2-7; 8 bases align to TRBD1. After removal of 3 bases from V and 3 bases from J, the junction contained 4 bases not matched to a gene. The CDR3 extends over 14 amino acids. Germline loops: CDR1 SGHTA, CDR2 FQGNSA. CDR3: CASSLEGQGYEQYF. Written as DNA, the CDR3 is TGTGCCAGCAGCTTGGAAGGACAGGGCTACGAGCAGTACTTC.

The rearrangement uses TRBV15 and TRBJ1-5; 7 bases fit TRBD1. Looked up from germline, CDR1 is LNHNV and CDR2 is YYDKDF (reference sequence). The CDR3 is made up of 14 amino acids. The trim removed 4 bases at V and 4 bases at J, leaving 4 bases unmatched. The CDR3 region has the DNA TGTGCCACCAGCACGCGACAGGGAAATCAGCCCCAGCATTTT. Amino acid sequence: CATSTRQGNQPQHF.

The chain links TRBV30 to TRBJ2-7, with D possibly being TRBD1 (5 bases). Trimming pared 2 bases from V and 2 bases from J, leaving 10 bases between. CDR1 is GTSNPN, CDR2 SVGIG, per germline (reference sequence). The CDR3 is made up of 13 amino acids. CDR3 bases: TGTGCCTGGAGTACAGGCGGAGCCTACGAGCAGTACTTC. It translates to CAWSTGGAYEQYF.

The CDR3 nucleotides are TGCGCCAGCAGCCCTAGCGGGGGTTCCTACAATGAGCAGTTCTTC. It codes for CASSPSGGSYNEQFF. V and J are TRBV5-1 and TRBJ2-1, with 10 bases matching TRBD2. Germline assignment: CDR1 SGHRS and CDR2 YFSETQ. Unmatched junction bases numbered 2, after V lost 4 bases and J lost 1 base. The CDR3 runs to 15 residues.

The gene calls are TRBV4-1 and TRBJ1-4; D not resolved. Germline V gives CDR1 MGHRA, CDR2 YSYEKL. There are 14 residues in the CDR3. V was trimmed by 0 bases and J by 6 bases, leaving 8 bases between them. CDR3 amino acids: CASSQDGRYEKLFF. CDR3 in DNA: TGCGCCAGCAGCCAAGATGGGCGATATGAAAAACTGTTTTTT.

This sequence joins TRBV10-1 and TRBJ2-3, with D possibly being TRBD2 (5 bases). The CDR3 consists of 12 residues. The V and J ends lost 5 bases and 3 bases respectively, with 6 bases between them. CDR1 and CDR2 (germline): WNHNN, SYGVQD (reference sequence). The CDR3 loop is CASSPGTDTQYF. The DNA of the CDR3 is TGCGCCAGCAGTCCGGGGACAGATACGCAGTATTTT.

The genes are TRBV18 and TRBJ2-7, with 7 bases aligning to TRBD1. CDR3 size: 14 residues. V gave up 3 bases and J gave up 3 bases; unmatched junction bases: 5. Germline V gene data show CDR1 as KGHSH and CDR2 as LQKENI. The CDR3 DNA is TGTGCCAGCTCACCTTGGGACAGAGTCTACGAGCAGTACTTC. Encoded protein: CASSPWDRVYEQYF.

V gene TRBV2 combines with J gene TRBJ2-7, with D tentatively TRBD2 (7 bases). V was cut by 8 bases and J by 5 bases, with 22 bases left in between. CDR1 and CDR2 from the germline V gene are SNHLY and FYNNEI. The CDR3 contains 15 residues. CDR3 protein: CASCGNRGGGDEQYF. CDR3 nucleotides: TGTGCCAGCTGTGGCAATAGGGGGGGTGGGGACGAGCAGTACTTC. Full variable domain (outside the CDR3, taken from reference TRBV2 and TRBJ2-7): EPEVTQTPSHQVTQMGQEVILRCVPISNHLYFYWYRQILGQKVEFLVSFYNNEISEKSEIFDDQFSVERPDGSNFTLKIRSTKLEDSAMYFCASCGNRGGGDEQYFGPGTRLTVT.

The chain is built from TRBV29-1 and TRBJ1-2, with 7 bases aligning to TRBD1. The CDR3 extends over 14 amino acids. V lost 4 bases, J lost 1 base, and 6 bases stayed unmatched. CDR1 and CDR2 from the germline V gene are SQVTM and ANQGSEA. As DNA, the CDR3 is TGCAGCGTTGGCCGGACAGGATTTAACTATGGCTACACCTTC. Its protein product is CSVGRTGFNYGYTF.

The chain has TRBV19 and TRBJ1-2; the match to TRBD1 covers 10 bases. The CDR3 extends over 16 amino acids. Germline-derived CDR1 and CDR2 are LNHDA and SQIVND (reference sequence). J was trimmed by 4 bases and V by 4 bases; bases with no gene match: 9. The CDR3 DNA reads TGTGCCAGTAGTAGAAGGGACAGGGGAATAGGCTATGGCTACACCTTC. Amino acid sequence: CASSRRDRGIGYGYTF.

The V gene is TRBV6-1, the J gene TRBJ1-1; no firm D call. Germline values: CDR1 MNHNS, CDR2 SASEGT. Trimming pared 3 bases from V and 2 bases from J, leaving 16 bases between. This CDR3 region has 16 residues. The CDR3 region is CASSEYFREGNTEAFF. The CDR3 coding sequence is TGTGCCAGCAGTGAGTATTTTAGGGAGGGTAACACTGAAGCTTTCTTT.

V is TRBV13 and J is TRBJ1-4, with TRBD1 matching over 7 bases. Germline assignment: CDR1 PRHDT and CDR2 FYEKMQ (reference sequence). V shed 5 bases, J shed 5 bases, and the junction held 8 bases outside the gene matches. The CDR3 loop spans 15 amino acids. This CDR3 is CASSQRQGGNEKLFF. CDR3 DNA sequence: TGTGCCAGCAGCCAACGACAGGGTGGGAATGAAAAACTGTTTTTT.